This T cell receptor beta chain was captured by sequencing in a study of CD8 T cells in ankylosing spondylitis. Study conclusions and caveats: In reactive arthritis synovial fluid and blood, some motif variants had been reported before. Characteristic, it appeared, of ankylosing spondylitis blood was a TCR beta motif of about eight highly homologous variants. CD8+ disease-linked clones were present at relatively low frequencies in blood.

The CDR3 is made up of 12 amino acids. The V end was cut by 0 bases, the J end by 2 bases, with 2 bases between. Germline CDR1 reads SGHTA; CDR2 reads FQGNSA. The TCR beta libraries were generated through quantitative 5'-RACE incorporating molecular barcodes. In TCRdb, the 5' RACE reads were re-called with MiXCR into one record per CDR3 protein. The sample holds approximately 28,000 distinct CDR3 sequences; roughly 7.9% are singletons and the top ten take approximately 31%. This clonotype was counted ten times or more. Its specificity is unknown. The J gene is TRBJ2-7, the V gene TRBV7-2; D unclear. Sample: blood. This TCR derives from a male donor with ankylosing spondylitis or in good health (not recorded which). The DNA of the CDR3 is TGTGCCAGCAGCTTAGCTACCTACGAGCAGTACTTC. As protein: CASSLATYEQYF.